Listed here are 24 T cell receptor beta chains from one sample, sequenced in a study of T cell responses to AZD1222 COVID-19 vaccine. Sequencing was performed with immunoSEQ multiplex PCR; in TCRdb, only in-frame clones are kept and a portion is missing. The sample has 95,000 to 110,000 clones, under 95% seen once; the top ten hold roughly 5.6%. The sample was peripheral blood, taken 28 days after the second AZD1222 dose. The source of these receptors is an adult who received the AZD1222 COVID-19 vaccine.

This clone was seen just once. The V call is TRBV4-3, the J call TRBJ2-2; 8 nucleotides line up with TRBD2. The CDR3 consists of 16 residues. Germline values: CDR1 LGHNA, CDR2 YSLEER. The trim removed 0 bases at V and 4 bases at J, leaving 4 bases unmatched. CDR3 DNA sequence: TGCGCCAGCAGCCAAGAAAGAGGGACTAGCACCGGGGAGCTGTTTTTT. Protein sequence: CASSQERGTSTGELFF.

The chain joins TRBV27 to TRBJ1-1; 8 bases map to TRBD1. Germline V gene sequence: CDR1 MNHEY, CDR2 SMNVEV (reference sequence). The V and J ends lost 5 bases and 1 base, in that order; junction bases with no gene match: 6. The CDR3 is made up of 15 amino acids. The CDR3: CASSPGGAQNTEAFF. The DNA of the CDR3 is TGTGCCAGCAGTCCAGGGGGCGCCCAGAACACTGAAGCTTTCTTT.

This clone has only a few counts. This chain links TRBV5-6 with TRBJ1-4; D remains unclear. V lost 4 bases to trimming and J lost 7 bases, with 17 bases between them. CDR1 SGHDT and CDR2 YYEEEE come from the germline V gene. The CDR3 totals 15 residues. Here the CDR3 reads CASSPLDSGGEKLFF. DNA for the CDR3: TGTGCCAGCAGCCCCTTAGATTCCGGCGGTGAAAAACTGTTTTTT.

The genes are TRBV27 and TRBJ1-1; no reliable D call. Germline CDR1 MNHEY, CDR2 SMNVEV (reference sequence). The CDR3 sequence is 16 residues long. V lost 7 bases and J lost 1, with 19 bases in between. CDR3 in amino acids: CASTLYHLTENTEAFF. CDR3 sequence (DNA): TGTGCCAGCACCCTTTACCACCTTACAGAGAACACTGAAGCTTTCTTT.

CDR3 nucleotide sequence: TGTGCCAGCACCTTGAGCATAAACTATGGCTACACCTTC. This gives the protein CASTLSINYGYTF. This sequence joins TRBV7-9 and TRBJ1-2; D unclear. The CDR3 extends over 13 amino acids. CDR1 is SEHNR and CDR2 is FQNEAQ in the germline V gene (reference sequence). Between the trimmed V and J ends, which lost 7 bases and 2 bases, there was a span of 11 bases.

The CDR3 here is CASELRLNSNQPQHF. The CDR3 DNA follows: TGTGCCAGCGAGTTGAGGCTGAATAGCAATCAGCCCCAGCATTTT. The chain couples TRBV2 to TRBJ1-5; D ambiguous. Germline values: CDR1 SNHLY, CDR2 FYNNEI. Trimming left V 8 bases short and J 0 bases short, with 14 bases between. The CDR3 is 15 amino acids.

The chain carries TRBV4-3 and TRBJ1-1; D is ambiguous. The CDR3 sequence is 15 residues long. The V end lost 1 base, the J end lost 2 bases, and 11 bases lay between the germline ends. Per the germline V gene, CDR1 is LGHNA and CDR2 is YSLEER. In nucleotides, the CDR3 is TGCGCCAGCAGCCAAGGCCCTACAGTTAACACTGAAGCTTTCTTT. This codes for CASSQGPTVNTEAFF.

CDR3 protein: CASRGEGQPQHF. CDR3 DNA: TGTGCCAGCAGGGGGGAAGGTCAGCCCCAGCATTTT. This chain joins TRBV7-9 and TRBJ1-5, with a possible D match to TRBD1 (5 bases). The CDR3 totals 12 residues. Germline V gives CDR1 SEHNR, CDR2 FQNEAQ (reference sequence). With 6 bases removed from V and 6 bases from J, the gap between germline ends came to 9 bases.

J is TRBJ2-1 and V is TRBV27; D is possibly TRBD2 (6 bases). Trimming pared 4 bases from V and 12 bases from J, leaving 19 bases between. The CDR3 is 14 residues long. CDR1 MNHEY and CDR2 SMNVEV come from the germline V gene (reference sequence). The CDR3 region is CASSSSDPSGGQFF. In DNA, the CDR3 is TGTGCCAGCAGTTCCTCGGACCCCTCCGGGGGGCAGTTCTTC.

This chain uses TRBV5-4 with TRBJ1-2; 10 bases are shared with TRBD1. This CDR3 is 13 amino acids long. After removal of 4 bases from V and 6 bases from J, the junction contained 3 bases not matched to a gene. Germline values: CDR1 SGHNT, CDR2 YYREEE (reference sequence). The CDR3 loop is CASSLGTGDGYTF. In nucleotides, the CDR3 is TGTGCCAGCAGCCTCGGGACAGGGGATGGCTACACCTTC.

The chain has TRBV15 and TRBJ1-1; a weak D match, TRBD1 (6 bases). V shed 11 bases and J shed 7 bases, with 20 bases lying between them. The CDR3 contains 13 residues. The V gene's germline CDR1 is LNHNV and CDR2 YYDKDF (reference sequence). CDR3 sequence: CASRGAGLGEAFF. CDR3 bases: TGTGCCTCCCGGGGGGCAGGGCTGGGTGAAGCTTTCTTT.

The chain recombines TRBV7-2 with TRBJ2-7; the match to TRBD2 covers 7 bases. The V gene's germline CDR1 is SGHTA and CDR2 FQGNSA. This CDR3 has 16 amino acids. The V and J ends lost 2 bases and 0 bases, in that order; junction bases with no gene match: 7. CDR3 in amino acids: CASSLLPSGVSYEQYF. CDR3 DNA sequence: TGTGCCAGCAGCTTACTCCCGAGCGGGGTCTCCTACGAGCAGTACTTC.

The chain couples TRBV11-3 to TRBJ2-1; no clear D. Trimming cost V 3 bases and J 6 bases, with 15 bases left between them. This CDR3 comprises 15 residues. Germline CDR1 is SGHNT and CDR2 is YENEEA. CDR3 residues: CASSFHFAQTNEQFF. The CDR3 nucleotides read TGTGCCAGCAGCTTCCACTTCGCCCAGACCAATGAGCAGTTCTTC.

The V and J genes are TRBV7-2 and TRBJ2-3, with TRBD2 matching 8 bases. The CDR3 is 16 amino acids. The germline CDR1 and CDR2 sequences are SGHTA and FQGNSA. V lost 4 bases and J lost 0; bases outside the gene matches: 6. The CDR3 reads CASSSLAGSSTDTQYF. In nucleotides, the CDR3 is TGTGCCAGCAGCTCCCTAGCGGGTTCTAGCACAGATACGCAGTATTTT.

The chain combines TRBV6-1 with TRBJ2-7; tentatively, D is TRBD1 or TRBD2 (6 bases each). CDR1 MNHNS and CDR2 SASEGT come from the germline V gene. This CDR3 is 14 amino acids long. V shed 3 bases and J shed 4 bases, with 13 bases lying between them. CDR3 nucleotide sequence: TGTGCCAGCAGTGAGGGGGGACACCCTTACGAGCAGTACTTC. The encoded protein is CASSEGGHPYEQYF.

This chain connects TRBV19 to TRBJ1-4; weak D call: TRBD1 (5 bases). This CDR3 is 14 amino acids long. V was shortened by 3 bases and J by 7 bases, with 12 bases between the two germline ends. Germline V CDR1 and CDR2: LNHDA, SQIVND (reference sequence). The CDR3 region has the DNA TGTGCCAGTAGTATCTCGGGGGTTACTGAAAAACTGTTTTTT. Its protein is CASSISGVTEKLFF.

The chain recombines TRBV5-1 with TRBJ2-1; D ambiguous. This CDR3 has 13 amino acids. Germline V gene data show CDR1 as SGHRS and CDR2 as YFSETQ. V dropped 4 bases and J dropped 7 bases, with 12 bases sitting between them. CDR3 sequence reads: CASSPAALNEQFF. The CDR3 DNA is TGCGCCAGCAGCCCAGCCGCTCTAAATGAGCAGTTCTTC. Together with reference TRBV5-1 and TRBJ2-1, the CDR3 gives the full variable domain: KAGVTQTPRYLIKTRGQQVTLSCSPISGHRSVSWYQQTPGQGLQFLFEYFSETQRNKGNFPGRFSGRQFSNSRSEMNVSTLELGDSALYLCASSPAALNEQFFGPGTRLTVL.

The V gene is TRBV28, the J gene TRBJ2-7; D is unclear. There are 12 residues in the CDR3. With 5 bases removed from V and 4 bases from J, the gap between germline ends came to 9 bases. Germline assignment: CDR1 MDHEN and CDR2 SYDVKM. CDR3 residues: CASSRENYEQYF. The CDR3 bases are TGTGCCAGCAGTCGTGAGAATTACGAGCAGTACTTC. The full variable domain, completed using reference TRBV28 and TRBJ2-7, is DVKVTQSSRYLVKRTGEKVFLECVQDMDHENMFWYRQDPGLGLRLIYFSYDVKMKEKGDIPEGYSVSREKKERFSLILESASTNQTSMYLCASSRENYEQYFGPGTRLTVT.

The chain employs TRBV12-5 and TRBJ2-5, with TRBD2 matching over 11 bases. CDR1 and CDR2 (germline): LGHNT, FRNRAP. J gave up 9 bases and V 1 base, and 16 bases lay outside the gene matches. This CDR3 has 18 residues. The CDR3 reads CASGLASGTSGSSVAQYF. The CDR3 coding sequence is TGTGCTAGTGGTTTGGCCTCCGGGACTAGCGGCTCGTCGGTGGCCCAGTACTTC.

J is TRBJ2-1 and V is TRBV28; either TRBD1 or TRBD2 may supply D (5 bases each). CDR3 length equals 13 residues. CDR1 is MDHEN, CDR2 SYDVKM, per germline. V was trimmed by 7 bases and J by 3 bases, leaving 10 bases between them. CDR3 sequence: CASIPGLYNEQFF. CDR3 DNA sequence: TGTGCCAGCATCCCGGGGCTCTACAATGAGCAGTTCTTC.

The DNA of the CDR3 is TGTGCCAGCAGCTTAGCGCGTCTCTACGAGCAGTACTTC. Protein: CASSLARLYEQYF. The chain has TRBV7-9 and TRBJ2-7; D is unresolved. V was shortened by 0 bases and J by 3 bases, with 6 bases between the two germline ends. Germline-derived CDR1 and CDR2 are SEHNR and FQNEAQ (reference sequence). The CDR3 is made up of 13 amino acids.

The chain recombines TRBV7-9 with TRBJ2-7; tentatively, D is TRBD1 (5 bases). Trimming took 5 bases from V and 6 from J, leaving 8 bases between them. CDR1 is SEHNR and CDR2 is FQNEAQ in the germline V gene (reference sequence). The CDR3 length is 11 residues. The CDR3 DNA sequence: TGTGCCAGCAGCCCTGGGGCCGAGCAGTACTTC. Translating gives CASSPGAEQYF.

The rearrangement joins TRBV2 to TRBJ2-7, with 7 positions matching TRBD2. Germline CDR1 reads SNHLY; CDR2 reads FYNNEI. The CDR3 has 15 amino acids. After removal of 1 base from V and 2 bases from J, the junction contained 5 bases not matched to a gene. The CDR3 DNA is TGTGCCAGCAGTGAAGGGGACTATCCTACCTACGAGCAGTACTTC. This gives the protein CASSEGDYPTYEQYF.

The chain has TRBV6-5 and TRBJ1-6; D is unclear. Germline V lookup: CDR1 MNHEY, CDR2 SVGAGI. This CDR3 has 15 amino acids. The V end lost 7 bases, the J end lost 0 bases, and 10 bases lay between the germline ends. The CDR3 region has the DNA TGTGCCAGCAACAGTCTGAGCTCCTATAATTCACCCCTCCACTTT. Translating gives CASNSLSSYNSPLHF.